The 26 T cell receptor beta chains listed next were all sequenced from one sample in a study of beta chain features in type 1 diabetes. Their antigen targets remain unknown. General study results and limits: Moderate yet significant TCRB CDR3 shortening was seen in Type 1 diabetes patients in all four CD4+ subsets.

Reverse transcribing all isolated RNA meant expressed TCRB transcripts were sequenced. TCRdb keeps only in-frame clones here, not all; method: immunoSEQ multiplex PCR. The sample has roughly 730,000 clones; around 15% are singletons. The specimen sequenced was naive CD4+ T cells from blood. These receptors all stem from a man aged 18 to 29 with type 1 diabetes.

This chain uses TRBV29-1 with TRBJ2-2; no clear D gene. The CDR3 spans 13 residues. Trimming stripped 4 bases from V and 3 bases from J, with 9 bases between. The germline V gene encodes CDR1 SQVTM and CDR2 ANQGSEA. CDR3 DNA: TGCAGCGTTGCGTGGAGCTACACCGGGGAGCTGTTTTTT. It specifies CSVAWSYTGELFF.

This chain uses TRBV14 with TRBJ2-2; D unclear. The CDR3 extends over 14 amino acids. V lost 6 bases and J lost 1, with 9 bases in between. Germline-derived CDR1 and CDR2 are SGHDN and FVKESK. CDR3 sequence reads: CASRKVGNTGELFF. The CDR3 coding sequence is TGTGCCAGCAGGAAGGTCGGGAACACCGGGGAGCTGTTTTTT.

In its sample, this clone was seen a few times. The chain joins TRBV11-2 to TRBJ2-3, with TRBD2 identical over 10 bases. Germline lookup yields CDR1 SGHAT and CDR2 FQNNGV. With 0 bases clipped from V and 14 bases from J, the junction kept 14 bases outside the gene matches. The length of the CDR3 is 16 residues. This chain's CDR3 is CASSLDLKVAGGERYF. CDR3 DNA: TGTGCCAGCAGCTTAGATTTGAAAGTAGCGGGGGGTGAACGGTATTTT.

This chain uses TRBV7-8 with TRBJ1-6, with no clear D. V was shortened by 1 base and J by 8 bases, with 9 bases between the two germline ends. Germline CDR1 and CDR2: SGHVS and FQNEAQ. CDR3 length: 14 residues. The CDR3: CASSLVLGHSPLHF. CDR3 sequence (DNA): TGTGCCAGCAGCTTAGTTTTGGGCCATTCACCCCTCCACTTT.

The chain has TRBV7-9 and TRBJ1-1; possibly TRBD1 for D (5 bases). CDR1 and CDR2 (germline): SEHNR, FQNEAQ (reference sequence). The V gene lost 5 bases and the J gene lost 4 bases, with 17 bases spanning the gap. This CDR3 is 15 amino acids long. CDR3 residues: CASSPEGRMGTEAFF. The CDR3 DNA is TGTGCCAGCAGCCCAGAGGGGCGGATGGGCACTGAAGCTTTCTTT.

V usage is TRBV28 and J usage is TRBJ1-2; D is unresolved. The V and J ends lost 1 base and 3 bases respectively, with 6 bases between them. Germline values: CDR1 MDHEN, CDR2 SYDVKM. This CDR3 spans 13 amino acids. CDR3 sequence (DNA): TGTGCCAGCAGTTTATATGGGGACTATGGCTACACCTTC. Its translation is CASSLYGDYGYTF.

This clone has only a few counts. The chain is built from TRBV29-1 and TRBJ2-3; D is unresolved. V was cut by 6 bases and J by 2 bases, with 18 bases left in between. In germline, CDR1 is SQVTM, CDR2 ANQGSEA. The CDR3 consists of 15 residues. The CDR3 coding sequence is TGCAGCGTCCAAACCCTCCGGCAGACCACAGATACGCAGTATTTT. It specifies CSVQTLRQTTDTQYF.

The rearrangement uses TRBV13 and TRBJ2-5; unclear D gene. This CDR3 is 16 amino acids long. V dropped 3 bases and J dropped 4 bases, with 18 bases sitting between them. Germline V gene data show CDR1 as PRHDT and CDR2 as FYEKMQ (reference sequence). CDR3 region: CASSFVREGQRETQYF. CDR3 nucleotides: TGTGCCAGCAGCTTCGTTAGGGAAGGGCAAAGAGAGACCCAGTACTTC.

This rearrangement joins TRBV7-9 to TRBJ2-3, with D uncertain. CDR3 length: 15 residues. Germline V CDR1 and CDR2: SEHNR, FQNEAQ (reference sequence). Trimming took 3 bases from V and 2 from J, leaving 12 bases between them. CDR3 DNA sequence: TGTGCCAGCAGCTTGAGGCAGAGATACACAGATACGCAGTATTTT. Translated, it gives CASSLRQRYTDTQYF.

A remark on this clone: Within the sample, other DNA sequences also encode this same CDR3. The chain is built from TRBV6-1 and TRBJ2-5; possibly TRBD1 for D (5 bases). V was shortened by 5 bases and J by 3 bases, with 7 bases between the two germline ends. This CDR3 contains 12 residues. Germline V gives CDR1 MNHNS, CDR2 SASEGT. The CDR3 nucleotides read TGTGCCAGCAGTAGACAGAAAGAGACCCAGTACTTC. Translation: CASSRQKETQYF.

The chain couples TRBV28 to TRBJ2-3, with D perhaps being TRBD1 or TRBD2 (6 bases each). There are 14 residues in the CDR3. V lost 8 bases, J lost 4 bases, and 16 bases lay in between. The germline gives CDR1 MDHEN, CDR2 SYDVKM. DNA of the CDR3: TGTGCCAGCCTCGTAGGGGGGCTTGCAGATACGCAGTATTTT. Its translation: CASLVGGLADTQYF. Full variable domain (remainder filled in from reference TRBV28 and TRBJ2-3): DVKVTQSSRYLVKRTGEKVFLECVQDMDHENMFWYRQDPGLGLRLIYFSYDVKMKEKGDIPEGYSVSREKKERFSLILESASTNQTSMYLCASLVGGLADTQYFGPGTRLTVL.

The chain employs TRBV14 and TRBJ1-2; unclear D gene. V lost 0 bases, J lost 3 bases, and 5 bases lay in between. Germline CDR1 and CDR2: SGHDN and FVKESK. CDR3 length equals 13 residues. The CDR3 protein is CASSQDSDYGYTF. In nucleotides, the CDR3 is TGTGCCAGCAGCCAAGATTCGGACTATGGCTACACCTTC. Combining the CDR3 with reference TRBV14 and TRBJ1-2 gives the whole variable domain EAGVTQFPSHSVIEKGQTVTLRCDPISGHDNLYWYRRVMGKEIKFLLHFVKESKQDESGMPNNRFLAERTGGTYSTLKVQPAELEDSGVYFCASSQDSDYGYTFGSGTRLTVV.

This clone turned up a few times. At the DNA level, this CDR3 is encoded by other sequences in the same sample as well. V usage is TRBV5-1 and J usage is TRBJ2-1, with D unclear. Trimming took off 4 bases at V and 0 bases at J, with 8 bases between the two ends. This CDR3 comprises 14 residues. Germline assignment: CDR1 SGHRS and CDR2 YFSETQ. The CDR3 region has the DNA TGCGCCAGCAGCGTCCAAAGCTCCTACAATGAGCAGTTCTTC. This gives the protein CASSVQSSYNEQFF.

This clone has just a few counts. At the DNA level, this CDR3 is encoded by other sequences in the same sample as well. CDR3 in amino acids: CASSLGQGANYGYTF. As DNA, the CDR3 is TGTGCCAGCAGCTTGGGACAGGGGGCGAACTATGGCTACACCTTC. The chain uses TRBV5-6 and TRBJ1-2, with 10 positions matching TRBD1. Per germline, CDR1 SGHDT and CDR2 YYEEEE. V was pared by 0 bases and J by 2 bases, with 1 base of the junction left unmatched. The CDR3 is 15 amino acids.

This chain's CDR3 is CASSLAVTDRAGSGAFF. In DNA, the CDR3 is TGTGCCAGCAGCTTGGCCGTAACCGACAGGGCCGGTAGTGGAGCTTTCTTT. The chain is built from TRBV5-8 and TRBJ1-1, with 7 nucleotides matching TRBD1. V trimming: 0 bases; J trimming: 10 bases; junction bases outside the gene matches: 18. Looked up from germline, CDR1 is SGHTS and CDR2 is YDEGEE. The CDR3 runs to 17 residues. Filled out from reference TRBV5-8 and TRBJ1-1, the complete variable domain reads EAGVTQSPTHLIKTRGQQATLRCSPISGHTSVYWYQQALGLGLQFLLWYDEGEERNRGNFPPRFSGRQFPNYSSELNVNALELEDSALYLCASSLAVTDRAGSGAFFGQGTRLTVV.

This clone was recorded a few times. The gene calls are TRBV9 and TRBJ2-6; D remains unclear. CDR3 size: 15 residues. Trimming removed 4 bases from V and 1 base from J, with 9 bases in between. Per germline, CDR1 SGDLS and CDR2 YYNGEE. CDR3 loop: CASSSGSSGANVLTF. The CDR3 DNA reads TGTGCCAGCAGCTCAGGTTCTTCTGGGGCCAACGTCCTGACTTTC.

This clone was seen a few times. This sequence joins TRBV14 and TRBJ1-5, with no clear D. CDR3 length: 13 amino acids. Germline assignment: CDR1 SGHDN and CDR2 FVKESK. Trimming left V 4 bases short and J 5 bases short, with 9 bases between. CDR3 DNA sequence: TGTGCCAGCAGCCGAAGGCTGGATCAGCCCCAGCATTTT. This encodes CASSRRLDQPQHF.

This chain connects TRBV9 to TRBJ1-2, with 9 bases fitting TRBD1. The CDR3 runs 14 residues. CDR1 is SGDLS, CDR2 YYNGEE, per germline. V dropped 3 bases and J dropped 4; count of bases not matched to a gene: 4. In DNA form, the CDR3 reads TGTGCCAGCAGCGCCACAGGGGGCTCCTATGGCTACACCTTC. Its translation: CASSATGGSYGYTF.

CDR3 loop: CASSPPGLGGYEQYF. In nucleotides, the CDR3 is TGTGCCAGCTCACCCCCAGGACTAGGAGGCTACGAGCAGTACTTC. The chain links TRBV18 to TRBJ2-7, with 7 bases that match TRBD2. Germline assignment: CDR1 KGHSH and CDR2 LQKENI. J lost 3 bases, V lost 3 bases, and 8 bases had no gene match. This CDR3 is 15 amino acids long. Looking up the rest from reference TRBV18 and TRBJ2-7 gives the full variable domain: NAGVMQNPRHLVRRRGQEARLRCSPMKGHSHVYWYRQLPEEGLKFMVYLQKENIIDESGMPKERFSAEFPKEGPSILRIQQVVRGDSAAYFCASSPPGLGGYEQYFGPGTRLTVT.

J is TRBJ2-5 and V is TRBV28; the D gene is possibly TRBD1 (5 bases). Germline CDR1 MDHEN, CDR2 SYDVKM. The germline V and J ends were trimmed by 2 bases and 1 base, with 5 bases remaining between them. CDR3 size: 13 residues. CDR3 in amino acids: CASSLGAQETQYF. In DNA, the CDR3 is TGTGCCAGCAGTTTAGGGGCCCAAGAGACCCAGTACTTC.

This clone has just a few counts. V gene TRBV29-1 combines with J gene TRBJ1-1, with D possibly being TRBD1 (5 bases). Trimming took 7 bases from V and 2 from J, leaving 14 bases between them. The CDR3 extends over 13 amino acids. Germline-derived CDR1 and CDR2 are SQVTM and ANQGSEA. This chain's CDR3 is CSGQQVYNTEAFF. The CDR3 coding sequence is TGCAGCGGACAACAGGTTTATAACACTGAAGCTTTCTTT.

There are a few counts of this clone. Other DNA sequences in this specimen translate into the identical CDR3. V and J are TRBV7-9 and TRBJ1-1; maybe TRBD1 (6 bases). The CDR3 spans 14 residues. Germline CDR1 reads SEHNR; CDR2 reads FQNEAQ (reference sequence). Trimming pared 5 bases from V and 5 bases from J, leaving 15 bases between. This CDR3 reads CASSLTGGDTEAFF. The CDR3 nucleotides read TGTGCCAGCAGCCTAACGGGGGGCGATACTGAAGCTTTCTTT.

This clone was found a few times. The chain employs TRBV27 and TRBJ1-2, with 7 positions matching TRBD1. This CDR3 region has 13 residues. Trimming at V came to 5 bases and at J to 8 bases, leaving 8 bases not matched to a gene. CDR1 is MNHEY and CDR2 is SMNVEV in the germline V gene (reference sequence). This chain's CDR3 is CASSGAQGLGYTF. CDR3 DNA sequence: TGTGCCAGCAGTGGGGCACAGGGGCTAGGCTACACCTTC.

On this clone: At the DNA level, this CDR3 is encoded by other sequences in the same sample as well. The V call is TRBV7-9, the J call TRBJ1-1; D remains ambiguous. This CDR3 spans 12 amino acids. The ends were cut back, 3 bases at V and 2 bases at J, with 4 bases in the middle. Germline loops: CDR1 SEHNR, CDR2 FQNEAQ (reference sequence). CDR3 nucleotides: TGTGCCAGCAGCTTCACCAACACTGAAGCTTTCTTT. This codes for CASSFTNTEAFF.

CDR3: CASSRGQHNQPQHF. CDR3 coding DNA: TGTGCCAGCAGCCGGGGACAGCACAATCAGCCCCAGCATTTT. The genes are TRBV6-5 and TRBJ1-5; 7 bases agree with TRBD1. V dropped 6 bases and J dropped 3; count of bases not matched to a gene: 5. CDR3 length: 14 amino acids. Germline V gene data show CDR1 as MNHEY and CDR2 as SVGAGI.

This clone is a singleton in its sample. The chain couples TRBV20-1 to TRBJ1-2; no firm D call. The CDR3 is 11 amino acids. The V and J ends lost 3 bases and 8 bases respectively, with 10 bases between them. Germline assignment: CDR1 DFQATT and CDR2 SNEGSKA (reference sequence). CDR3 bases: TGCAGTGCTAGTCGGCTAGGGGGCTACACCTTC. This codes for CSASRLGGYTF.